This TCR beta chain was identified in a study of blood T cell repertoires in COVID-19. Data came from immunoSEQ multiplex PCR; TCRdb stores just in-frame clones and leaves some out. The sample carries about 350,000 clones, 88% recorded once. Participants reported their clinical history, and cohort assignment relied on those reports. Contact with a PCR-confirmed or clinician-diagnosed COVID-19 case occurred within 2 weeks of entry. Trimming stripped 0 bases from V and 1 base from J, with 9 bases between. Germline loops: CDR1 SGHRS, CDR2 YFSETQ. The CDR3 is 15 amino acids. The chain couples TRBV5-1 to TRBJ2-3; D is uncertain. The sequence was collected from a woman aged 25-40 years who had been exposed to COVID-19. The sequenced sample consisted of PBMCs or T cells enriched from blood (not recorded which). The CDR3, as DNA: TGCGCCAGCAGCTTGGAAGTAAGCGGCACAGATACGCAGTATTTT. This codes for CASSLEVSGTDTQYF.